The clone carrying this TCR beta chain appeared a single time. Only in-frame clones appear in the TCRdb table, and some are missing; sequencing was by immunoSEQ multiplex PCR. Of 250,000 to 300,000 clones detected, approximately 91% appear once; the ten largest clones hold about 2.5%. This sample was taken from a study of blood T cell repertoires in COVID-19. CDR1 is SGHTA, CDR2 FQGNSA, per germline. V was pared by 0 bases and J by 3 bases, with 8 bases between. This CDR3 comprises 14 residues. Recruits, aged about 18 to 89 years, lived in some 25 US areas. This sequence joins TRBV7-2 and TRBJ1-2, with D tentatively TRBD1 (6 bases). The specimen was PBMCs or T cells enriched from blood (not recorded which). The source is a woman aged 40-49 years with acute COVID-19. CDR3 coding DNA: TGTGCCAGCAGCTTAGCCAGGGGTCACTATGGCTACACCTTC. Its translation: CASSLARGHYGYTF.